What follows are 7 T cell receptor beta chains derived from one specimen sequenced in a study of naive and memory T cell subsets. The study's findings and limits: Possibly reflecting memory cells re-expressing CD45RA, a few larger clonotypes occurred in naive repertoires, especially CD8.

An equimolar mix of two oligonucleotides served as the beta constant-region primer for TRBC1 and TRBC2. Nested alpha and beta constant-region primers with the SP2 primer drove four PCR rounds on ligated cDNA. TCRdb re-called the UMI-ligation and nested PCR reads through MiXCR, storing one row per CDR3 protein. In the table there are over 90,000 distinct CDR3 sequences, 11% of which are singletons. Their specific antigens are unknown. Sequencing was carried out using naive CD4+ T cells from blood. All receptors derive from a human donor in good health.

This clonotype was seen repeatedly, ten times or more. The chain uses TRBV20-1 and TRBJ2-1; D is perhaps TRBD2 (6 bases). This CDR3 has 15 residues. From germline, CDR1 is DFQATT and CDR2 SNEGSKA (reference sequence). V gave up 6 bases and J gave up 7 bases, with 22 bases separating them. The CDR3 spells CSAVDLGGVGNEQFF. CDR3 bases: TGCAGTGCCGTGGACCTCGGGGGAGTTGGAAATGAGCAGTTCTTC.

J is TRBJ2-1 and V is TRBV2, with a tentative D call TRBD1 (5 bases). The CDR3 is made up of 12 amino acids. CDR1 and CDR2 (germline): SNHLY, FYNNEI. Trimming left V 4 bases short and J 13 bases short, with 14 bases between. In DNA form, the CDR3 reads TGTGCCAGCAGTGTTTTAGGAGACAGCCAGTTCTTC. This sequence encodes CASSVLGDSQFF.

This clonotype was found many times. This chain joins TRBV7-2 and TRBJ2-5; TRBD2 matches at 7 bases. V dropped 1 base and J dropped 4; count of bases not matched to a gene: 9. CDR3 length: 16 residues. Per the germline V gene, CDR1 is SGHTA and CDR2 is FQGNSA. The CDR3 region has the DNA TGTGCCAGCAGCTTAGGTCTCACAGCGGGGCCAGAGACCCAGTACTTC. This gives the protein CASSLGLTAGPETQYF.

This clonotype was counted ten times or more. The gene calls are TRBV4-2 and TRBJ2-2; D gene uncertain. Germline CDR1 LGHNA, CDR2 YNFKEQ. Trimming took 0 bases from V and 7 from J, leaving 9 bases between them. This CDR3 region has 14 residues. The CDR3 region is CASSQETVGGELFF. The CDR3 DNA follows: TGTGCCAGCAGCCAAGAGACGGTGGGCGGGGAGCTGTTTTTT.

This clonotype was picked up many times. This chain connects TRBV24-1 to TRBJ2-3; perhaps TRBD1 as D (5 bases). This CDR3 comprises 15 residues. Germline CDR1 and CDR2: KGHDR and SFDVKD. V was pared by 5 bases and J by 0 bases, with 11 bases between. CDR3 sequence reads: CATSGKGVSTDTQYF. The CDR3, as DNA: TGTGCCACCAGTGGGAAAGGGGTGAGCACAGATACGCAGTATTTT.

This chain joins TRBV20-1 and TRBJ1-1; D is possibly TRBD1 (5 bases). The CDR3 contains 14 residues. The germline CDR1 and CDR2 sequences are DFQATT and SNEGSKA (reference sequence). V was pared by 3 bases and J by 0 bases, with 11 bases between. CDR3 sequence: CSASGWGMNTEAFF. As DNA, the CDR3 is TGCAGTGCTAGTGGCTGGGGGATGAACACTGAAGCTTTCTTT.

The chain employs TRBV4-3 and TRBJ2-7; D is undetermined. The V gene's germline CDR1 is LGHNA and CDR2 YSLEER. CDR3 length: 16 amino acids. Trimming took off 3 bases at V and 1 base at J, with 16 bases between the two ends. This CDR3 is CASSHSSRSGSYEQYF. DNA for the CDR3: TGCGCCAGCAGCCATTCTTCCCGGTCGGGTTCCTACGAGCAGTACTTC.